The 22 T cell receptor beta chains listed next were all sequenced from one sample in a study of OX40 agonist ivuxolimab in advanced cancers. TCRdb's table, derived via immunoSEQ multiplex PCR, lists solely in-frame clones and lacks some. The sample has approximately 58,000 clones, about 81% seen once. The sequenced sample was CD4+ or CD8+ T cells sorted from blood, obtained in a trial of the OX40 agonist ivuxolimab. The source is an adult with an advanced solid tumor such as melanoma, head and neck, liver or kidney cancer.

The chain links TRBV6-5 to TRBJ2-5; D perhaps matches TRBD2 (5 bases). Trimming stripped 7 bases from V and 1 base from J, with 10 bases between. The CDR3 has 13 residues. Germline V gene data show CDR1 as MNHEY and CDR2 as SVGAGI. Written as DNA, the CDR3 is TGTGCCAGCACCCGGGAACCCCAAGAGACCCAGTACTTC. Residues: CASTREPQETQYF.

The rearrangement joins TRBV27 to TRBJ1-1; D uncertain. CDR1 and CDR2 from the germline V gene are MNHEY and SMNVEV (reference sequence). V dropped 0 bases and J dropped 1 base, with 12 bases sitting between them. The CDR3 is 16 residues long. Here the CDR3 DNA reads TGTGCCAGCAGTTTATCGCCAGCTCTAAGGAACACTGAAGCTTTCTTT. Its protein product is CASSLSPALRNTEAFF.

The chain is built from TRBV6-4 and TRBJ2-5, with D perhaps TRBD1 or TRBD2 (6 bases each). The length of the CDR3 is 14 residues. Per the germline V gene, CDR1 is MRHNA and CDR2 is SNTAGT. V lost 6 bases to trimming and J lost 4 bases, with 15 bases between them. For the CDR3, the DNA is TGTGCCAGCAGGGCCGACTGGGGGGCAGAGACCCAGTACTTC. This codes for CASRADWGAETQYF.

This clone was detected once. The gene calls are TRBV10-1 and TRBJ2-2, with no clear D. The CDR3 has 14 residues. Germline loops: CDR1 WNHNN, CDR2 SYGVQD (reference sequence). The V gene lost 2 bases and the J gene lost 7 bases, with 11 bases spanning the gap. The CDR3: CASSENPSGGELFF. CDR3 nucleotides: TGCGCCAGCAGTGAGAACCCCTCGGGCGGGGAGCTGTTTTTT.

The V call is TRBV10-1, the J call TRBJ2-2; 12 bases map to TRBD2. This CDR3 region has 15 residues. V was pared by 5 bases and J by 6 bases, with 4 bases of the junction left unmatched. Germline loops: CDR1 WNHNN, CDR2 SYGVQD (reference sequence). The CDR3: CASSMTSGGAGELFF. Here the CDR3 DNA reads TGCGCCAGCAGTATGACTAGCGGGGGAGCCGGGGAGCTGTTTTTT.

V is TRBV25-1 and J is TRBJ1-5; D is perhaps TRBD1 (5 bases). CDR1 and CDR2 from the germline V gene are MGHDK and SYGVNS. This CDR3 has 14 amino acids. Trimming removed 3 bases from V and 7 bases from J, with 13 bases in between. The CDR3 loop reads CASSEAGWRQPQHF. The CDR3 DNA reads as TGTGCCAGCAGTGAGGCAGGGTGGCGCCAGCCCCAGCATTTT. The variable domain in full, completed from reference TRBV25-1 and TRBJ1-5, reads EADIYQTPRYLVIGTGKKITLECSQTMGHDKMYWYQQDPGMELHLIHYSYGVNSTEKGDLSSESTVSRIRTEHFPLTLESARPSHTSQYLCASSEAGWRQPQHFGDGTRLSIL.

Notes on this clone: Other DNA variants within this sample encode the same CDR3. This chain joins TRBV5-1 and TRBJ2-5; TRBD2 might be the D (6 bases). CDR1 SGHRS and CDR2 YFSETQ come from the germline V gene. The V gene lost 3 bases and the J gene lost 2 bases, with 8 bases spanning the gap. CDR3 length equals 13 residues. CDR3 nucleotide sequence: TGCGCCAGCAGCTCAGGACTACAAGAGACCCAGTACTTC. This translates into CASSSGLQETQYF.

This clone occurred a few times. J is TRBJ1-5 and V is TRBV2; TRBD1 agrees at 7 bases. V lost 7 bases, J lost 5 bases, and 11 bases stayed unmatched. The CDR3 sequence is 15 residues long. Germline CDR1 SNHLY, CDR2 FYNNEI. CDR3 DNA: TGTGCCAGCACCTATACGGGACAGAACTATCAGCCCCAGCATTTT. The encoded protein is CASTYTGQNYQPQHF.

DNA of the CDR3: TGTGCCAGCAGTTCGGACAGAGACTATAATTCACCCCTCCACTTT. Its translation is CASSSDRDYNSPLHF. The chain is built from TRBV6-1 and TRBJ1-6; weak D call: TRBD1 (6 bases). Per germline, CDR1 MNHNS and CDR2 SASEGT. V lost 5 bases, J lost 3 bases, and 11 bases lay in between. The length of the CDR3 is 15 residues.

Here the CDR3 DNA reads TGTGCCAGCAGCGTACGGACTCTTAATGAAAAACTGTTTTTT. Amino acid sequence: CASSVRTLNEKLFF. The rearrangement joins TRBV11-3 to TRBJ1-4; D gene uncertain. V was trimmed by 5 bases and J by 4 bases, leaving 11 bases between them. Per the germline V gene, CDR1 is SGHNT and CDR2 is YENEEA. The CDR3 sequence is 14 residues long.

The chain employs TRBV9 and TRBJ2-5, with D possibly being TRBD1 (5 bases). The CDR3 is made up of 16 amino acids. The germline CDR1 and CDR2 sequences are SGDLS and YYNGEE. The V gene lost 0 bases and the J gene lost 2 bases, with 14 bases spanning the gap. CDR3 loop: CASSVGQGPIQETQYF. The CDR3 DNA is TGTGCCAGCAGCGTAGGGCAGGGCCCAATACAAGAGACCCAGTACTTC.

The chain couples TRBV7-2 to TRBJ1-1, with unresolved D. V lost 5 bases and J lost 2, with 9 bases in between. CDR1 and CDR2 from the germline V gene are SGHTA and FQGNSA. The CDR3 runs 13 residues. The CDR3 loop reads CASSPSTNTEAFF. The CDR3, as DNA: TGTGCCAGCAGCCCTAGCACAAACACTGAAGCTTTCTTT.

This chain uses TRBV28 with TRBJ2-2; TRBD1 or TRBD2 may be the D gene (5 bases each). The V end lost 7 bases, the J end lost 2 bases, and 17 bases lay between the germline ends. The CDR3 covers 16 residues. From germline, CDR1 is MDHEN and CDR2 SYDVKM. CDR3 nucleotide sequence: TGTGCCAGCATAAATGCTGGGACGGGAAACACCGGGGAGCTGTTTTTT. It specifies CASINAGTGNTGELFF.

The chain links TRBV7-8 to TRBJ2-1; D may match TRBD1 or TRBD2 (6 bases each). The CDR3 covers 19 residues. The germline V gene encodes CDR1 SGHVS and CDR2 FQNEAQ. The V end was cut by 5 bases, the J end by 6 bases, with 29 bases between. The CDR3 reads CASSDTQVSRGATVNEQFF. DNA for the CDR3: TGTGCCAGCAGCGATACACAGGTCTCTAGGGGGGCGACAGTCAATGAGCAGTTCTTC.

The chain uses TRBV4-2 and TRBJ1-4; TRBD1 matches 9 bases. Per germline, CDR1 LGHNA and CDR2 YNFKEQ. The CDR3 runs to 19 residues. V was clipped by 2 bases and J by 5 bases; unmatched bases: 15. The chain's CDR3 is CASSQYLGQGMRGNEKLFF. As DNA, the CDR3 is TGTGCCAGCAGCCAATACCTCGGACAGGGGATGAGGGGCAATGAAAAACTGTTTTTT.

The V gene is TRBV18, the J gene TRBJ2-7; D is undetermined. V lost 6 bases, J lost 0 bases, and 6 bases lay in between. The CDR3 is made up of 12 amino acids. The germline V gene has CDR1 KGHSH and CDR2 LQKENI. This CDR3 is CASSPSSYEQYF. Here the CDR3 DNA reads TGTGCCAGCTCGCCTTCCTCCTACGAGCAGTACTTC.

This chain joins TRBV6-1 and TRBJ2-3; TRBD2 matches 7 bases. Germline values: CDR1 MNHNS, CDR2 SASEGT. The junction had 2 bases not matched to a gene; V was cut back by 1 base and J by 1 base. This CDR3 region has 15 residues. CDR3 sequence (DNA): TGTGCCAGCAGTGAAGAGCGGGGCCGCACAGATACGCAGTATTTT. This gives the protein CASSEERGRTDTQYF.

The rearrangement joins TRBV5-4 to TRBJ2-3, with no clear D. Trimming removed 0 bases from V and 0 bases from J, with 8 bases in between. CDR1 and CDR2 (germline): SGHNT, YYREEE (reference sequence). The CDR3 extends over 15 amino acids. The CDR3 DNA reads as TGTGCCAGCAGCTTGGGAACTACCAGCACAGATACGCAGTATTTT. It yields the protein CASSLGTTSTDTQYF.

There are a few counts of this clone. This specimen includes other DNA sequences encoding the same CDR3. CDR3 nucleotides: TGCGCCAGCAGTGAGGAGGGGGGCTATGGCTACACCTTC. Translating gives CASSEEGGYGYTF. V gene TRBV10-2 combines with J gene TRBJ1-2; D perhaps matches TRBD1 (6 bases). Germline loops: CDR1 WSHSY, CDR2 SAAADI. Trimming pared 2 bases from V and 4 bases from J, leaving 8 bases between. This CDR3 is 13 amino acids long.

This sequence joins TRBV11-2 and TRBJ2-7, with a possible D match to TRBD2 (6 bases). The CDR3 runs 15 residues. V dropped 1 base and J dropped 4 bases, with 14 bases sitting between them. Germline loops: CDR1 SGHAT, CDR2 FQNNGV. CDR3 region: CASSLVYPGAYEQYF. Here the CDR3 DNA reads TGTGCCAGCAGCTTAGTCTATCCGGGAGCATACGAGCAGTACTTC.

This clone has more than one count but fewer than ten. This chain links TRBV9 with TRBJ2-1, with 11 bases fitting TRBD2. This CDR3 is 17 amino acids long. V lost 0 bases, J lost 1 base, and 3 bases stayed unmatched. CDR1 and CDR2 (germline): SGDLS, YYNGEE. CDR3 nucleotide sequence: TGTGCCAGCAGCGTAGAGCTAGCGGGGGGATCCTACAATGAGCAGTTCTTC. It encodes CASSVELAGGSYNEQFF. The full variable domain, rest sourced from reference TRBV9 and TRBJ2-1, is DSGVTQTPKHLITATGQRVTLRCSPRSGDLSVYWYQQSLDQGLQFLIQYYNGEERAKGNILERFSAQQFPDLHSELNLSSLELGDSALYFCASSVELAGGSYNEQFFGPGTRLTVL.

The chain carries TRBV10-3 and TRBJ1-2, with 7 positions matching TRBD1. V lost 7 bases, J lost 3 bases, and 5 bases stayed unmatched. The CDR3 spans 13 residues. CDR1 and CDR2 (germline): ENHRY, SYGVKD. For the CDR3, the DNA is TGTGCCATCACCTGGGACAGATACTATGGCTACACCTTC. This gives the protein CAITWDRYYGYTF.